The rows below give T cell receptor beta chains drawn from one sample of a study of blood T cell repertoires in COVID-19. Assay: immunoSEQ multiplex PCR; the TCRdb copy retains only in-frame clones and omits some. The data show some 42,000 clones, around 85% seen once. The source material was peripheral blood. These receptors came from a human donor in a cohort sampled during active COVID-19. CDR3s include the opening cysteine and the closing phenylalanine or tryptophan. The D gene is left open where the match is weak. Expanded clones are given a class, and other clones once, few, many or no size at all.

D gene,J gene,clone size,V gene,CDR3 protein,CDR3 DNA
.,TRBJ2-7,.,TRBV14,CASNLQGTYEQYF,TGTGCCAGCAACTTACAGGGTACCTACGAGCAGTACTTC
.,TRBJ2-7,.,TRBV7-9,CASSFRVGYEQYF,TGTGCCAGCAGCTTCAGGGTAGGGTACGAGCAGTACTTC
TRBD1,TRBJ1-6,.,TRBV6-5,CASNQGAYNSPLHF,TGTGCCAGCAATCAGGGGGCCTATAATTCACCCCTCCACTTT
.,TRBJ1-6,.,TRBV5-5,CASSPPSRSALHF,TGTGCCAGCAGCCCCCCTTCTCGATCAGCCCTCCACTTT
TRBD1,TRBJ1-3,.,TRBV19,CASKAGTGMDTIYF,TGTGCCAGTAAAGCCGGGACAGGGATGGACACCATATATTTT
.,TRBJ1-4,.,TRBV6-5,CASTRSGLNEKLFF,TGTGCCAGCACCAGATCCGGACTCAATGAAAAACTGTTTTTT
TRBD1,TRBJ2-1,once,TRBV4-2,CASNRQGSHEQFF,TGTGCCAGCAACAGACAGGGATCCCATGAGCAGTTCTTC
TRBD2,TRBJ2-7,.,TRBV24-1,CATSAGGSPQQYF,TGTGCCACCAGTGCCGGGGGGAGCCCGCAGCAGTACTTC
TRBD1,TRBJ1-2,.,TRBV27,CASSLTGGQGYGVYGYTF,TGTGCCAGCAGTTTGACGGGGGGACAGGGATACGGAGTCTATGGCTACACCTTC
.,TRBJ2-5,once,TRBV2,CASSEGGGGSPEETQYF,TGTGCCAGCAGTGAGGGGGGCGGGGGATCCCCCGAAGAGACCCAGTACTTC
TRBD1,TRBJ1-2,.,TRBV5-1,CASSLGQGPIGYTF,TGCGCCAGCAGCTTGGGACAGGGGCCTATTGGCTACACCTTC
TRBD1,TRBJ1-1,once,TRBV15,CATSRSQGMNTEAFF,TGTGCCACCAGCAGATCACAGGGGATGAACACTGAAGCTTTCTTT
.,TRBJ2-4,.,TRBV4-3,CASSPGLKRDLNIQYF,TGCGCCAGCAGCCCAGGACTTAAGCGAGATTTAAACATTCAGTACTTC
.,TRBJ1-3,few,TRBV19,CASSGGYFTWNTIYF,TGTGCCAGTAGTGGGGGCTACTTCACTTGGAACACCATATATTTT
.,TRBJ2-5,.,TRBV24-1,CATSGWDTQETQYF,TGTGCCACCAGTGGTTGGGACACCCAAGAGACCCAGTACTTC
.,TRBJ2-2,.,TRBV24-1,CATSDRTRELFF,TGTGCCACCAGTGACAGAACACGGGAGCTGTTTTTT
.,TRBJ2-5,.,TRBV12-3/TRBV12-4,CASSFLVETQYF,TGTGCCAGCAGTTTTCTCGTGGAGACCCAGTACTTC
TRBD1,TRBJ2-2,.,TRBV28,CASRGQGGGELFF,TGTGCCAGCAGGGGACAGGGAGGCGGGGAGCTGTTTTTT
.,TRBJ1-2,.,TRBV28,CASSKTGLYGYTF,TGTGCCAGCAGTAAAACAGGCCTCTATGGCTACACCTTC
.,TRBJ1-5,.,TRBV10-3,CAISGTAYSNQPQHF,TGTGCCATCAGTGGGACTGCCTATAGCAATCAGCCCCAGCATTTT
.,TRBJ2-7,.,TRBV6-1,CASSEGDYRAAYEQYF,TGTGCCAGCAGTGAAGGGGATTACAGGGCTGCCTACGAGCAGTACTTC
.,TRBJ1-3,.,TRBV2,CASSEPGSGNTIYF,TGTGCCAGCAGTGAGCCAGGGTCTGGAAACACCATATATTTT
TRBD1,TRBJ2-7,.,TRBV7-2,CASSPMGGQGGTYEQYF,TGTGCCAGCAGCCCCATGGGAGGACAGGGTGGGACCTACGAGCAGTACTTC
.,TRBJ1-4,few,TRBV5-1,CASRPGDFVEKLFF,TGCGCCAGCAGGCCGGGTGATTTTGTTGAAAAACTGTTTTTT
TRBD1,TRBJ2-7,once,TRBV6-6,CASSYRQGEFEQYF,TGTGCCAGCAGTTACAGGCAGGGGGAATTCGAGCAGTACTTC
TRBD1,TRBJ1-5,.,TRBV7-8,CASSKYRGENQPQHF,TGTGCCAGCAGCAAATACAGGGGGGAGAATCAGCCCCAGCATTTT
.,TRBJ2-7,.,TRBV1,CTSSRGDRSREQYF,TGCACCAGCAGCCGAGGGGACAGGAGTCGGGAGCAGTACTTC
.,TRBJ1-4,.,TRBV3-1/TRBV3-2,CASSLGGKLFF,TGTGCCAGCAGCCTAGGGGGAAAACTGTTTTTT
TRBD1,TRBJ1-2,.,TRBV5-3,CARSPTGTGSRENYGYTF,TGTGCCAGATCGCCTACCGGGACAGGCAGTAGGGAGAACTATGGCTACACCTTC
.,TRBJ1-1,.,TRBV6-6,CASSPYWGGPNTEAFF,TGTGCCAGCAGCCCTTACTGGGGAGGGCCGAACACTGAAGCTTTCTTT
TRBD2,TRBJ2-7,few,TRBV6-5,CASRGGYEQYF,TGTGCCAGCAGGGGGGGGTACGAGCAGTACTTC
TRBD2,TRBJ2-1,.,TRBV10-3,CAIRGGGASSYNEQFF,TGTGCCATCCGTGGCGGGGGGGCGAGCTCCTACAATGAGCAGTTCTTC
TRBD1,TRBJ2-5,.,TRBV7-3,CASSSTGTDQETQYF,TGTGCCAGCAGCTCAACCGGGACAGATCAAGAGACCCAGTACTTC
.,TRBJ1-2,.,TRBV12-3/TRBV12-4,CASSLLRNYGYTF,TGTGCCAGCAGTTTACTTAGAAACTATGGCTACACCTTC
TRBD1,TRBJ1-5,.,TRBV20-1,CSASPGDRSSNQPQHF,TGCAGTGCCAGTCCTGGGGACAGGAGTAGCAATCAGCCCCAGCATTTT